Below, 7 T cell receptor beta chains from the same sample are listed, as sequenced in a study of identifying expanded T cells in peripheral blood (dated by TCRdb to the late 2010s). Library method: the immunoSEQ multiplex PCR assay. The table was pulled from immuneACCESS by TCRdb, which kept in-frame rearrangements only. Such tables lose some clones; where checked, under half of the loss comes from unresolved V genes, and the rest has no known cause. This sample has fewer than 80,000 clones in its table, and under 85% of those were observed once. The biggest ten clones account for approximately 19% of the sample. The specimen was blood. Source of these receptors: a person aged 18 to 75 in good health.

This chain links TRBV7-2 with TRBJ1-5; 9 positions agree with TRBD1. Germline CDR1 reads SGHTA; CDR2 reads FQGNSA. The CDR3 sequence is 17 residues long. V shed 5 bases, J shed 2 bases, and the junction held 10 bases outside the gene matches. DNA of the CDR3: TGTGCCAGCAGCACTCGACAGGGGGTTTGGGGCAATCAGCCCCAGCATTTT. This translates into CASSTRQGVWGNQPQHF.

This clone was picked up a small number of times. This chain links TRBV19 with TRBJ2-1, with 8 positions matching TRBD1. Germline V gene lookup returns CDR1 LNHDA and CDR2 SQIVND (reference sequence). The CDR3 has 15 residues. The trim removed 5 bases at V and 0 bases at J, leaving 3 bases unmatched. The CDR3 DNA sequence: TGTGCCAGTAGTCCCGACAGGGGCTCCTACAATGAGCAGTTCTTC. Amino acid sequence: CASSPDRGSYNEQFF.

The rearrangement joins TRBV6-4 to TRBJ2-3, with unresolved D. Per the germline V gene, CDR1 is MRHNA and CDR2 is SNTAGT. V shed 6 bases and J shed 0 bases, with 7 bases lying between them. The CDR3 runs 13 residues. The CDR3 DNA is TGTGCCAGCAGCCCGGACAGCACAGATACGCAGTATTTT. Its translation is CASSPDSTDTQYF.

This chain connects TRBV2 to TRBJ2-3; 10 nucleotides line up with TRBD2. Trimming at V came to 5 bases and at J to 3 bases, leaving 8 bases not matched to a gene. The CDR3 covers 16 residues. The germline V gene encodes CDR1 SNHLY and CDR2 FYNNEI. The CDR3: CASSPGASGGTDTQYF. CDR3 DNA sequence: TGTGCCAGCAGTCCCGGGGCTAGCGGGGGTACAGATACGCAGTATTTT.

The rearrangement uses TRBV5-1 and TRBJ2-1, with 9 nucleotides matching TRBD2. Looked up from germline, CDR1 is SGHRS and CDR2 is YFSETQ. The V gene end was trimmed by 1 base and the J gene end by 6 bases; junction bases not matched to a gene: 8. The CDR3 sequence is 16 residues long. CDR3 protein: CASSLPEVAGVNEQFF. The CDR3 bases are TGCGCCAGCAGCTTGCCCGAGGTAGCGGGGGTCAATGAGCAGTTCTTC.

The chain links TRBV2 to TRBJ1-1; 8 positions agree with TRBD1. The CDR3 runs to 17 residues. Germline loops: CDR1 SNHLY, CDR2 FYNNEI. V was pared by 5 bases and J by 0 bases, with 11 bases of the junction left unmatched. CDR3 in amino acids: CASSFDRGLGMNTEAFF. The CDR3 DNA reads TGTGCCAGCAGTTTTGACAGGGGATTAGGTATGAACACTGAAGCTTTCTTT.

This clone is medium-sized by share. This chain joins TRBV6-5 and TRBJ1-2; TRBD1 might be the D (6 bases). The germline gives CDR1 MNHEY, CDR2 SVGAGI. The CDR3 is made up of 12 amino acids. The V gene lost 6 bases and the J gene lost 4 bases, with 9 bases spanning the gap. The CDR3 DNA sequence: TGTGCCAGCAGAACAGGGAGCTATGGCTACACCTTC. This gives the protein CASRTGSYGYTF.